The clone carrying this T cell receptor (beta chain) was picked up a small number of times. Its antigen is still unknown. Researchers prepared the TCRbeta library using unique molecular identifiers, the study reports. TCRdb called the PCR reads again in MiXCR, with one record for every CDR3 protein. The repertoire consists of under 850,000 distinct CDR3 sequences, with roughly 13% occurring once and the leading ten covering around 0.79%. Germline values: CDR1 DFQATT, CDR2 SNEGSKA (reference sequence). This CDR3 region has 12 residues. Trimming took 4 bases from V and 6 from J, leaving 13 bases between them. This specimen belongs to a study of T-cell reconstitution after alpha-beta-depleted transplantation in children. Study observations and caveats: Several hundred expanded graft clones reportedly gave rise to the alpha-beta T cells present about two months after transplant. Diversity and T-cell counts at one year after transplant derived mostly from new T cells. At day 60, the high TCRbeta diversity found in some patients originated from recipient T cells and thymic progenitors that had survived.

This clonotype was obtained from a girl aged 2 to 9 with congenital amegakaryocytic thrombocytopenia, due to receive a stem cell transplant. The material sequenced was PBMCs, taken before TCRalphabeta/CD19-depleted stem cell transplant. The chain links TRBV20-1 to TRBJ2-7; TRBD1 is a possible D gene (6 bases). The CDR3 loop reads CSAKAGAGEQYF. CDR3 nucleotides: TGCAGTGCTAAGGCAGGGGCCGGCGAGCAGTACTTC.